The rows below give T cell receptor beta chains drawn from one sample of a study of blood T cell repertoires in COVID-19. The table came from immunoSEQ multiplex PCR; TCRdb's copy has only in-frame clones and leaves some out. Of approximately 300,000 clones listed, just under 90% were seen once; the top ten hold 1.5% to 2%. Sequencing input: peripheral blood. All receptors derive from a woman aged 30 to 39 with COVID-19, enrolled during active disease. Both conserved end residues are part of each CDR3. A D gene is named only where the DNA matches it firmly. Clone size is stated in some rows and not others, as once, few, many or a class when expanded.

TRBV6-5	TRBJ1-2	NA	TRBD1	TGTGCCAGCAGTTACTATGGGACAGGGGAGGGAGACTACACCTTC	CASSYYGTGEGDYTF
TRBV19	TRBJ2-1	NA	NA	TGTGCCAGTAGCCTCGACAGGACCCAAGGTAATGAGCAGTTCTTC	CASSLDRTQGNEQFF
TRBV30	TRBJ2-7	NA	TRBD2	TGTGCCTGCAAGCGGGGAGGCGAGCAGTACTTC	CACKRGGEQYF
TRBV18	TRBJ1-4	NA	NA	TGTGCCAGCTCACCACTAACAGGGACCGCTAATGAAAAACTGTTTTTT	CASSPLTGTANEKLFF
TRBV6-2/TRBV6-3	TRBJ2-5	NA	NA	TGTGCCAGCAGTTTCCCCGGAGGGGTAGAGACCCAGTACTTC	CASSFPGGVETQYF
TRBV5-1	TRBJ2-1	NA	NA	TGCGCCAGCAGCTTGGTTGGCGGGTCGAATGAGCAGTTCTTC	CASSLVGGSNEQFF
TRBV4-2	TRBJ1-1	NA	NA	TGTGCCAGCAGCCCCCAGGTGAACACTGAAGCTTTCTTT	CASSPQVNTEAFF
TRBV30	TRBJ1-6	NA	NA	TGTGCCTGGAGTTTAGGGGGGGTTAATTCACCCCTCCACTTT	CAWSLGGVNSPLHF
TRBV6-6	TRBJ1-5	NA	TRBD1	TGTGCCAGCAGTCGCACAGGGGGCCAGCCCCAGCATTTT	CASSRTGGQPQHF
TRBV6-5	TRBJ1-1	NA	NA	TGTGCCAGCAGTTCAACAGGGAACACTGAAGCTTTCTTT	CASSSTGNTEAFF
TRBV6-5	TRBJ1-4	NA	NA	TGTGCCAGCTCCCCAGGGGACGCAACTAATGAAAAACTGTTTTTT	CASSPGDATNEKLFF
TRBV7-8	TRBJ2-7	NA	NA	TGTGCCAGCAGCTTTCCGGGGGACAGCCCATCCTACGAGCAGTACTTC	CASSFPGDSPSYEQYF
TRBV5-5	TRBJ1-2	NA	TRBD1	TGTGCCAGCAGCCCATACCCACAGGGGACCTATGGCTACACCTTC	CASSPYPQGTYGYTF
TRBV19	TRBJ1-5	NA	TRBD1	TGTGCCAGTAGTATTCTAAGGACAGGGGGCTATCAGCCCCAGCATTTT	CASSILRTGGYQPQHF
TRBV9	TRBJ1-6	NA	NA	TGTGCCAGCAGCGTAGAGGGGCGCAGTAATTCACCCCTCCACTTT	CASSVEGRSNSPLHF
TRBV2	TRBJ2-1	once	TRBD2	TGTGCCAGCAGGGGGGTCCTAGCGGACAATGAGCAGTTCTTC	CASRGVLADNEQFF
TRBV5-4	TRBJ2-2	NA	NA	TGTGCCAGCAGCTCAACGCGCACCGGGGAGCTGTTTTTT	CASSSTRTGELFF
TRBV2	TRBJ2-7	NA	TRBD1	TGTGCCAGCATCGTCCAGGGGGTCGCCTACGAGCAGTACTTC	CASIVQGVAYEQYF
TRBV5-8	TRBJ1-1	once	TRBD1	TGTGCCAGCAGCCCGGGGACAGGGAACATGAACACTGAAGCTTTCTTT	CASSPGTGNMNTEAFF
TRBV5-1	TRBJ2-5	NA	NA	TGCGCCAGCAGCCTCGGGGATTACCAAGAGACCCAGTACTTC	CASSLGDYQETQYF
TRBV11-2	TRBJ2-2	NA	NA	TGTGCCAGCAGCTTAGTCGGGGGAGACACCGGGGAGCTGTTTTTT	CASSLVGGDTGELFF
TRBV5-8	TRBJ1-3	NA	TRBD1	TGTGCCAGCAGTTACAGGGGCCTCTCTGGAAACACCATATATTTT	CASSYRGLSGNTIYF
TRBV5-4	TRBJ1-2	NA	TRBD1	TGTGCCAGCAGCGCTGGAGGGGAGACAGGGAGCTATGGCTACACCTTC	CASSAGGETGSYGYTF
TRBV4-3	TRBJ2-7	few	TRBD2	TGCGCCAGCAGCCAAGGGACTAGCGGGGGGCCGGAGGGGGAGCAGTACTTC	CASSQGTSGGPEGEQYF
TRBV4-3	TRBJ2-5	NA	NA	TGCGCCAGCAGCCAAGATAGAAGTCAAGAGACCCAGTACTTC	CASSQDRSQETQYF
TRBV28	TRBJ1-5	NA	NA	TGTGCCAGCAGTTTGCTTACGGGGGGGCAGCCCCAGCATTTT	CASSLLTGGQPQHF
TRBV28	TRBJ1-3	NA	NA	TGTGCCAGCAATGCGGGGGCCAGAAACACCATATATTTT	CASNAGARNTIYF
TRBV19	TRBJ1-5	NA	TRBD1	TGTGCCAGTAGTGCCGGGACAGTAAATCAGCCCCAGCATTTT	CASSAGTVNQPQHF
TRBV7-9	TRBJ2-5	NA	TRBD2	TGTGCCAGCAGCCGGGAGGGGTACCAAGAGACCCAGTACTTC	CASSREGYQETQYF
TRBV28	TRBJ2-5	NA	NA	TGTGCCAGCAGGCCACAGGGACAAGAGACCCAGTACTTC	CASRPQGQETQYF
TRBV13	TRBJ1-1	NA	TRBD1	TGTGCCAGCAGTGAGGGACAGGGGGCTAACACTGAAGCTTTCTTT	CASSEGQGANTEAFF
TRBV9	TRBJ2-1	few	TRBD2	TGTGCCAGCAGCGCGACTAGCGGGGGGGTGGATGAGCAGTTCTTC	CASSATSGGVDEQFF